This T cell receptor (beta chain) was captured in a study of CD8+ T cells in alopecia areata (dated by TCRdb to about 2018). As for the study more broadly: The treated patients took part in an open-label pilot trial in which moderate-to-severe alopecia areata was treated with oral tofacitinib at 5 to 10 mg twice daily. Patients received tofacitinib for 6 to 18 months and were then followed off drug for 6 months to check for delayed response and recurrence. High-throughput TCRbeta sequencing was used to examine T cell clonal expansion in alopecia areata in both the C3H/HeJ mouse model and human patients. In humans, TCRbeta sequencing was performed on scalp tissue and on sorted CD4+ and CD8+ peripheral blood T cells from healthy controls and from patients with patchy or totalis/universalis alopecia areata. Tofacitinib-treated patients had biopsies at baseline and at 4 and 24 weeks of treatment, with a later scalp biopsy in several patients. Scalp clonality was compared across normal scalp (n=4), patchy alopecia areata scalp (n=8), and alopecia totalis/universalis scalp (n=8). RNA was obtained with the PAXgene miRNA kit for fixed scalp, the miRNeasy kit for PBMCs, and the RNeasy kit for mouse skin. TCRbeta CDR3 regions were amplified by immunoSEQ multiplex PCR with 35 Vbeta forward and 13 Jbeta reverse primers. What the work shows at the level of the full study, not this receptor alone: Compared with normal scalp, lesional scalp had higher clonality and more expanded CD8+ clones, particularly in alopecia totalis/universalis, a pattern that suggests antigenic drive. Shared TCR sequences between patients were less evident than in mice, which may be partly attributable to HLA diversity in the patient population. Resident alphabeta T cells in normal human skin are also sequenced, complicating scalp TCR repertoire analysis, unlike mouse skin dominated by gammadelta T cells.

Concerning this clone: Its antigen is currently not known. No per-base quality is available; no much larger clone lies one base away.

Interpreted using the paper, the time point label stands for: baseline before oral tofacitinib. Lesional scalp punch biopsies and peripheral blood were collected from alopecia areata patients. Human scalp biopsies were fixed immediately in PAXgene tissue containers. Counted from cysteine to phenylalanine, this CDR3 has 12 amino acids. The kept DNA is CDR3 alone, 36 bases in frame from the first base. In the germline V gene, CDR1 corresponds to SGHDT and CDR2 to YYEEEE. V gives up 4 bases and J gives up 7 bases, and the segment between their germline ends measures 9 bases. To prepare the library, the immunoSEQ multiplex PCR assay was applied. RNA was extracted from all samples and reverse transcribed into cDNA, which served as template for TCR sequencing. SuperScript III was used for first-strand cDNA synthesis, primed with a 2:1 mix of oligo-dT and random hexamers. Amplification bias was assessed with a synthetic immune receptor repertoire, and residual bias was removed computationally. The source study handled its data this way. After raw reads were preprocessed to remove errors, the CDR3 was defined following IMGT conventions as running from the conserved cysteine to phenylalanine. To get clonality, Shannon entropy was normalized by log2 of the number of productive unique TCRs and the result was subtracted from 1. CD4 or CD8 identity of scalp clones was inferred by cross-referencing scalp TCRbeta sequences with sorted blood CD4 and CD8 repertoires. Sourced from immuneACCESS, this table was stored by TCRdb with only in-frame sequences that have V and J called. A share of the clones is absent; for the studies checked, an unresolved V gene accounts for under half, and the remainder has no known explanation. V, J and clone size are those of that table, while D and trimming were read from the DNA. For this sample the table gives about 20,000 clones, of which more than 50% were detected only once. The ten largest clones capture over 6% of the sample.

This TCR came from a human donor with alopecia areata. The chain joins TRBV5-6 to TRBJ2-1, with a tentative D gene TRBD2 over 5 matching bases. The sequences come from skin, collected at week 0. In nucleotides, the sequence is TGTGCCAGCAGCAGCGGAATTAATGAGCAGTTCTTC. The resulting protein is CASSSGINEQFF. Reference TRBV5-6 and TRBJ2-1 genes cover what lies past the CDR3, so the full variable domain is DAGVTQSPTHLIKTRGQQVTLRCSPKSGHDTVSWYQQALGQGPQFIFQYYEEEERQRGNFPDRFSGHQFPNYSSELNVNALLLGDSALYLCASSSGINEQFFGPGTRLTVL.